The 28 T cell receptor beta chains below come from one sample, sequenced in a study of CD8 T cells in Susac syndrome. The RNA, roughly 0.5 to 1 ug, was put through reverse transcription using random hexamers. TCRdb re-called the immunoSEQ multiplex PCR reads through MiXCR, storing one row per CDR3 protein. Among about 200,000 distinct CDR3 sequences listed, approximately 95% were seen once. Sample: CD4+ T cells from PBMCs. These TCRs come from a human donor with multiple sclerosis.

CDR3 sequence reads: CSARPRAGYEQYF. The CDR3 DNA sequence: TGCAGTGCTAGACCCCGAGCGGGCTACGAGCAGTACTTC. The rearrangement uses TRBV20-1 and TRBJ2-7; maybe TRBD2 (6 bases). Germline CDR1 reads DFQATT; CDR2 reads SNEGSKA (reference sequence). Trimming left V 2 bases short and J 3 bases short, with 11 bases between. The CDR3 extends over 13 amino acids.

This rearrangement joins TRBV2 to TRBJ2-1; 9 nucleotides match TRBD1. This CDR3 has 14 residues. The junction had 4 bases not matched to a gene; V was cut back by 8 bases and J by 2 bases. In germline, CDR1 is SNHLY, CDR2 FYNNEI. CDR3: CASARDRAYNEQFF. The CDR3 nucleotides are TGTGCCAGCGCCCGGGACAGGGCCTACAATGAGCAGTTCTTC.

The chain has TRBV7-3 and TRBJ2-3; TRBD2 matches 8 bases. The V gene end was trimmed by 0 bases and the J gene end by 4 bases; junction bases not matched to a gene: 3. CDR1 is SGHTA and CDR2 is FQGTGA in the germline V gene. The CDR3 has 15 residues. CDR3 amino acids: CASSLTRGGPDTQYF. The CDR3 bases are TGTGCCAGCAGCTTAACCCGGGGGGGCCCAGATACGCAGTATTTT.

The chain is built from TRBV7-9 and TRBJ2-1; possibly TRBD2 for D (6 bases). Germline values: CDR1 SEHNR, CDR2 FQNEAQ (reference sequence). Trimming pared 3 bases from V and 2 bases from J, leaving 14 bases between. The CDR3 is 16 amino acids. This chain's CDR3 is CASSLGRGLTYNEQFF. CDR3 nucleotide sequence: TGTGCCAGCAGCTTGGGGCGGGGCCTCACCTACAATGAGCAGTTCTTC.

This sequence joins TRBV20-1 and TRBJ1-2; 7 bases map to TRBD1. The V segment lost 5 bases and the J segment 8 bases; nucleotides outside the gene matches: 5. Germline-derived CDR1 and CDR2 are DFQATT and SNEGSKA (reference sequence). The CDR3 is 11 residues long. The CDR3 region has the DNA TGCAGTGCTGGGACAGCGGGGGGCTACACCTTC. Translating it yields CSAGTAGGYTF.

The rearrangement uses TRBV9 and TRBJ2-1; 9 bases line up with TRBD1. J lost 6 bases, V lost 2 bases, and 9 bases had no gene match. This CDR3 spans 16 amino acids. Germline CDR1 and CDR2: SGDLS and YYNGEE. CDR3 region: CASSVGTGGALNEQFF. CDR3 DNA: TGTGCCAGCAGCGTGGGAACAGGGGGCGCTCTCAATGAGCAGTTCTTC.

The chain links TRBV7-8 to TRBJ2-1; unclear D gene. From germline, CDR1 is SGHVS and CDR2 FQNEAQ. The CDR3 has 11 amino acids. V was trimmed by 5 bases and J by 9 bases, leaving 8 bases between them. The CDR3 sequence: CASSASGEQFF. Written as DNA, the CDR3 is TGTGCCAGCAGCGCATCCGGTGAGCAGTTCTTC.

This chain joins TRBV20-1 and TRBJ1-1; TRBD1 is a possible D gene (5 bases). This CDR3 comprises 13 residues. Trimming left V 3 bases short and J 1 base short, with 9 bases between. The V gene's germline CDR1 is DFQATT and CDR2 SNEGSKA (reference sequence). The CDR3 reads CSASRDPNTEAFF. The CDR3 DNA reads TGCAGTGCTAGCCGGGACCCGAACACTGAAGCTTTCTTT.

The rearrangement links TRBV19 to TRBJ2-3; 8 bases align to TRBD1. V gave up 4 bases and J gave up 4 bases; unmatched junction bases: 4. The CDR3 spans 14 residues. Germline V CDR1 and CDR2: LNHDA, SQIVND (reference sequence). In nucleotides, the CDR3 is TGTGCCAGTAGTAACAGGGGGAATGCAGATACGCAGTATTTT. Protein product: CASSNRGNADTQYF.

The count of this clonotype is one. V gene TRBV7-2 combines with J gene TRBJ1-5; 10 positions agree with TRBD1. The germline CDR1 and CDR2 sequences are SGHTA and FQGNSA. The trim removed 4 bases at V and 5 bases at J, leaving 5 bases unmatched. CDR3 length: 15 amino acids. The DNA for the CDR3 is TGTGCCAGCAGCTCCGGGACAGGGGTTCATCAGCCCCAGCATTTT. Translated: CASSSGTGVHQPQHF.

The chain couples TRBV20-1 to TRBJ1-1; no clear D gene. The germline CDR1 and CDR2 sequences are DFQATT and SNEGSKA (reference sequence). V shed 6 bases and J shed 3 bases, with 8 bases lying between them. This CDR3 is built from 11 residues. Here the CDR3 reads CSAGPYTEAFF. In DNA, the CDR3 is TGCAGTGCCGGCCCGTACACTGAAGCTTTCTTT.

The rearrangement joins TRBV4-1 to TRBJ1-4, with 9 bases that match TRBD1. Germline V gene data show CDR1 as MGHRA and CDR2 as YSYEKL. This CDR3 comprises 13 residues. Unmatched junction bases numbered 4, after V lost 6 bases and J lost 8 bases. The CDR3 DNA is TGCGCCAGCAGGGGACAGGGAAGCGAAAAACTGTTTTTT. Protein: CASRGQGSEKLFF.

The chain joins TRBV20-1 to TRBJ2-3; 9 bases map to TRBD1. This CDR3 spans 17 amino acids. Germline loops: CDR1 DFQATT, CDR2 SNEGSKA (reference sequence). V gave up 5 bases and J gave up 0 bases; unmatched junction bases: 12. The CDR3 spells CSAPNRGRGISTDTQYF. The DNA of the CDR3 is TGCAGTGCTCCCAACAGGGGGCGCGGGATAAGCACAGATACGCAGTATTTT.

The CDR3, as DNA: TGCGCCAGCAGCTGGTGCGAGCAGTACGTC. It yields the protein CASSWCEQYV. This chain links TRBV5-1 with TRBJ2-7; D ambiguous. The CDR3 contains 10 residues. Germline V gives CDR1 SGHRS, CDR2 YFSETQ. Trimming stripped 3 bases from V and 6 bases from J, with 4 bases between.

The chain has TRBV20-1 and TRBJ2-3, with D maybe TRBD2 (5 bases). Looked up from germline, CDR1 is DFQATT and CDR2 is SNEGSKA (reference sequence). CDR3 length: 16 residues. The V end lost 0 bases, the J end lost 4 bases, and 17 bases lay between the germline ends. The CDR3: CSARDDVAGESDTQYF. Written as DNA, the CDR3 is TGCAGTGCTAGAGATGATGTGGCGGGCGAGTCAGATACGCAGTATTTT.

The rearrangement uses TRBV30 and TRBJ1-5; 7 bases agree with TRBD1. The CDR3 covers 16 residues. CDR1 and CDR2 from the germline V gene are GTSNPN and SVGIG (reference sequence). Trimming took 4 bases from V and 2 from J; bases not matched to a gene: 11. The CDR3 region is CAWTAGGGWGNQPQHF. CDR3 bases: TGTGCCTGGACCGCCGGAGGGGGCTGGGGCAATCAGCCCCAGCATTTT. The whole variable domain, remainder taken from reference TRBV30 and TRBJ1-5, is SQTIHQWPATLVQPVGSPLSLECTVEGTSNPNLYWYRQAAGRGLQLLFYSVGIGQISSEVPQNLSASRPQDRQFILSSKKLLLSDSGFYLCAWTAGGGWGNQPQHFGDGTRLSIL.

This chain links TRBV29-1 with TRBJ1-2; D unresolved. This CDR3 spans 13 amino acids. The V and J ends lost 6 bases and 4 bases respectively, with 15 bases between them. CDR1 is SQVTM and CDR2 is ANQGSEA in the germline V gene. The CDR3 here is CSVDRTVGYGYTF. Written as DNA, the CDR3 is TGCAGCGTGGACCGGACTGTGGGCTATGGCTACACCTTC.

This chain connects TRBV3-1 to TRBJ2-3; TRBD2 might be the D (6 bases). Trimming removed 3 bases at V and 4 bases at J, with 20 bases between. The CDR3 is 17 residues long. CDR1 LGHDT and CDR2 YNNKEL come from the germline V gene (reference sequence). The CDR3 region is CASSHFGGSSGPDTQYF. As DNA, the CDR3 is TGTGCCAGCAGCCACTTTGGGGGGAGTTCTGGGCCAGATACGCAGTATTTT.

The rearrangement uses TRBV9 and TRBJ2-1; D is perhaps TRBD2 (5 bases). This CDR3 has 15 residues. The germline gives CDR1 SGDLS, CDR2 YYNGEE. The V gene lost 4 bases and the J gene lost 4 bases, with 15 bases spanning the gap. DNA for the CDR3: TGTGCCAGCAGCTATTCCGGGATCCCTTACAATGAGCAGTTCTTC. Amino acids: CASSYSGIPYNEQFF.

The rearrangement uses TRBV20-1 and TRBJ1-1; tentatively, D is TRBD1 (5 bases). The CDR3 sequence is 14 residues long. Deletions cut 5 bases from V and 1 base from J, with 14 bases between. Per germline, CDR1 DFQATT and CDR2 SNEGSKA (reference sequence). The CDR3 coding sequence is TGCAGTGCTCCACAAACCACAGGGAACACTGAAGCTTTCTTT. It codes for CSAPQTTGNTEAFF.

CDR3 residues: CATSEDRFYGYTF. The CDR3 region has the DNA TGTGCCACCAGCGAAGACCGATTCTATGGCTACACCTTC. The chain has TRBV15 and TRBJ1-2; D is uncertain. The ends were cut back, 5 bases at V and 4 bases at J, with 11 bases in the middle. Germline V gene lookup returns CDR1 LNHNV and CDR2 YYDKDF (reference sequence). The CDR3 covers 13 residues.

The rearrangement uses TRBV18 and TRBJ1-2; 10 bases fit TRBD1. The germline gives CDR1 KGHSH, CDR2 LQKENI. V trimming: 3 bases; J trimming: 4 bases; junction bases outside the gene matches: 2. This CDR3 comprises 14 residues. CDR3 sequence (DNA): TGTGCCAGCTCACCCTGGACAGGGGGCTATGGCTACACCTTC. As protein: CASSPWTGGYGYTF.

This chain uses TRBV20-1 with TRBJ1-1; D gene uncertain. Germline CDR1 and CDR2: DFQATT and SNEGSKA (reference sequence). V was pared by 4 bases and J by 7 bases, with 7 bases between. The CDR3 covers 10 residues. The CDR3 sequence: CSAMGNEAFF. As DNA, the CDR3 is TGCAGTGCTATGGGGAATGAAGCTTTCTTT.

This chain links TRBV29-1 with TRBJ2-1; TRBD1 is a possible D gene (6 bases). Germline V CDR1 and CDR2: SQVTM, ANQGSEA. V was cut by 8 bases and J by 2 bases, with 16 bases left in between. This CDR3 is built from 14 residues. The CDR3 reads CSSSVGGAYNEQFF. For the CDR3, the DNA is TGCAGCTCTTCGGTAGGGGGAGCCTACAATGAGCAGTTCTTC.

J is TRBJ2-5 and V is TRBV29-1; 9 bases agree with TRBD1. The CDR3 is 14 residues long. Germline CDR1 and CDR2: SQVTM and ANQGSEA. V lost 3 bases, J lost 4 bases, and 6 bases stayed unmatched. The CDR3 DNA is TGCAGCGTTGAGGGACAGGGTCTAGGAGAGACCCAGTACTTC. Protein product: CSVEGQGLGETQYF.

The chain combines TRBV20-1 with TRBJ1-2; 7 nucleotides align to TRBD1. The CDR3 is 13 amino acids. Trimming removed 5 bases from V and 5 bases from J; junction bases left unmatched: 8. Germline V CDR1 and CDR2: DFQATT, SNEGSKA (reference sequence). In DNA form, the CDR3 reads TGCAGTGCTGTCCGGCCAGGGGGGTATGGCTACACCTTC. Translated, it gives CSAVRPGGYGYTF.

The chain recombines TRBV29-1 with TRBJ2-3, with TRBD1 as a possible D gene (6 bases). The V gene's germline CDR1 is SQVTM and CDR2 ANQGSEA. The CDR3 is made up of 13 amino acids. V was shortened by 5 bases and J by 3 bases, with 12 bases between the two germline ends. The chain's CDR3 is CSVTVGATDTQYF. The CDR3 coding sequence is TGCAGCGTTACTGTGGGGGCGACAGATACGCAGTATTTT.

The CDR3 DNA reads TGTGCCAGCAGCCCCCGCACAGGGGCAGGGACTGAAGCTTTCTTT. Translated: CASSPRTGAGTEAFF. The chain links TRBV4-2 to TRBJ1-1, with 7 bases fitting TRBD1. V gave up 4 bases and J gave up 5 bases; unmatched junction bases: 10. The germline CDR1 and CDR2 sequences are LGHNA and YNFKEQ. CDR3 size: 15 residues.